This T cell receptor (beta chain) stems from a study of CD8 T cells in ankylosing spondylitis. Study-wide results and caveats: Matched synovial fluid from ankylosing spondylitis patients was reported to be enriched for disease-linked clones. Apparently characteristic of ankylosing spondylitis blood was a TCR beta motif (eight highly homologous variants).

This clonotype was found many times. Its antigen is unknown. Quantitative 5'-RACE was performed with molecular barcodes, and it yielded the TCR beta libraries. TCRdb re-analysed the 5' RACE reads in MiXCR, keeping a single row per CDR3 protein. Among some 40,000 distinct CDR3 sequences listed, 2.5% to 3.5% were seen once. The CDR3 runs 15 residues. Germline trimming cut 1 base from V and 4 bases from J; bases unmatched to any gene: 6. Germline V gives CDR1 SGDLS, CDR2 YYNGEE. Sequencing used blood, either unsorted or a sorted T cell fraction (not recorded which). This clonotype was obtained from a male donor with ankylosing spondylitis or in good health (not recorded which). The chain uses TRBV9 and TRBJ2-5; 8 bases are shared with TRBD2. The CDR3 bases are TGTGCCAGCAGCGTAACAGCGGGAGTTAGAGAGACCCAGTACTTC. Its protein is CASSVTAGVRETQYF.